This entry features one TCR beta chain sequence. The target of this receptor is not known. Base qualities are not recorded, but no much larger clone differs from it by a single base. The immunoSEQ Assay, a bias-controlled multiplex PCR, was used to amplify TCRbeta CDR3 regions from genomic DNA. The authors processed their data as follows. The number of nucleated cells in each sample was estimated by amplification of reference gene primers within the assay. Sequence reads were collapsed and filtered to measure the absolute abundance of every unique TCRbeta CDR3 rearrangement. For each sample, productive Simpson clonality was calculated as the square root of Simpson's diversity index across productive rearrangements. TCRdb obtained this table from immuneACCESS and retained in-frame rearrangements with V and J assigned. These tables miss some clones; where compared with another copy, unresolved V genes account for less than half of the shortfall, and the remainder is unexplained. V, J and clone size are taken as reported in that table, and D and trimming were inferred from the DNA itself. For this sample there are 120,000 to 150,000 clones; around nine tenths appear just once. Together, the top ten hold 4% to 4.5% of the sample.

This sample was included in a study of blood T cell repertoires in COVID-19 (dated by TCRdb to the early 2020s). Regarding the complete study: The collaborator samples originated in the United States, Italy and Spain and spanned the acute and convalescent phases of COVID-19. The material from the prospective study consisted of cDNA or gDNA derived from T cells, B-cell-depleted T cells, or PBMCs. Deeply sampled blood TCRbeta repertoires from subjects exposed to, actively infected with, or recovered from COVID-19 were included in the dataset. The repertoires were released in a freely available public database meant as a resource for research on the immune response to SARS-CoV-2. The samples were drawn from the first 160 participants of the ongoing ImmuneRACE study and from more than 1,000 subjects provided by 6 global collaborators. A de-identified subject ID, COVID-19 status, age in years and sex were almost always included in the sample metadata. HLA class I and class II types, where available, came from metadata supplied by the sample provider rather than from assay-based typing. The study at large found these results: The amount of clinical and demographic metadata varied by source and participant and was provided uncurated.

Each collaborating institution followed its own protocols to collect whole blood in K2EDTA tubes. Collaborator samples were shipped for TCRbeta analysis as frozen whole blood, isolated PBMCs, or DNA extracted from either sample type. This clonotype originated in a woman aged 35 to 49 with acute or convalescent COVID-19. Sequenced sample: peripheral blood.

The DNA reads as follows: TGTGCCAGCAGTCGTACGGACAGGGCTTATAATTCACCCCTCCACTTT. It translates to CASSRTDRAYNSPLHF. The receptor chain draws on TRBV3-1 (or the pseudogene TRBV3-2) and TRBJ1-6, and 8 bases in between align with TRBD1. From its cysteine to its phenylalanine, the CDR3 spans 16 amino acids. Just the 48-base CDR3 DNA is kept, in frame starting at base 1. As encoded in the germline V gene (reference sequence), CDR1 is LGHDT while CDR2 is YNNKEL. V ends up 6 bases short and J 4 bases short, with an unmatched junction base count of 8.